This T cell receptor beta chain derives from a study of T cell responses to AZD1222 COVID-19 vaccine. TCRdb keeps only in-frame clones here, not all; method: immunoSEQ multiplex PCR. Seen here are around 150,000 clones, 80% to 95% observed once, and the top ten hold around 3.5%. The table lists this clone with a count of one. The CDR3 loop spans 13 amino acids. V shed 2 bases and J shed 1 base, with 5 bases lying between them. J is TRBJ1-2 and V is TRBV12-3 or TRBV12-4; D ambiguous. The sequencing used peripheral blood, collected 28 days after the second AZD1222 dose. The TCR originated in an adult who received the AZD1222 COVID-19 vaccine. The CDR3: CASSLNSNYGYTF. CDR3 DNA: TGTGCCAGCAGTTTAAACAGTAACTATGGCTACACCTTC.